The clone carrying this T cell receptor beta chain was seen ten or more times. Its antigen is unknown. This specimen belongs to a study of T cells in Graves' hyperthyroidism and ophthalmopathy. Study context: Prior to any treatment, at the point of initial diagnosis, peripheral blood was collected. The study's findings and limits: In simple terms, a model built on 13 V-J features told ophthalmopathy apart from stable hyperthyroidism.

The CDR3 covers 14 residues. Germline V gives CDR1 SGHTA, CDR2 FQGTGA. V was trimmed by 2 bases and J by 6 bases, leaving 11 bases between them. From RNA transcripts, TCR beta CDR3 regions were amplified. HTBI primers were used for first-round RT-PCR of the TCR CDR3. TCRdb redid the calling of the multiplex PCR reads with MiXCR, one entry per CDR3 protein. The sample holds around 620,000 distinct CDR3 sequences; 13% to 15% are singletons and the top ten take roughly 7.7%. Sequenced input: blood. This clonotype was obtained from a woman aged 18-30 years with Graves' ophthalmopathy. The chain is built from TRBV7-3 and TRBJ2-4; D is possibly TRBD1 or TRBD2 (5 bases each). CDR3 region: CASSLGTDGNIQYF. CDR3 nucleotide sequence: TGTGCCAGCAGCTTAGGGACGGACGGAAACATTCAGTACTTC.